These 18 T cell receptor beta chains share one sample of origin, sequenced in a study of T-cell memory formation after mild COVID-19 (dated by TCRdb to 2020 to 2022). Library preparation employed 5' RACE. The reads were generated on an Illumina NovaSeq 6000. TCRdb's own reprocessing of the public reads used fastp at Q25 and MiXCR and kept productive beta chains. One record per CDR3 amino acid sequence lists the most common genes and DNA. The sample table contains some 450,000 distinct CDR3 sequences; only one count was recorded for 20% of them. 8.4% of the sample belongs to the ten largest clones. The sample comprised PBMCs or a T cell subset sorted from them (not recorded which). The receptor source for this set is an adult woman who had mild COVID-19 (a few samples of this study predate the infection). The sample titles of this study are shuffled in the database, so cell type and time point are left out; the donor was told from shared clones.

The chain is built from TRBV18 and TRBJ2-5, with unresolved D. Trimming cost V 3 bases and J 4 bases, with 6 bases left between them. This CDR3 contains 12 residues. Germline CDR1 is KGHSH and CDR2 is LQKENI. The CDR3 loop is CASSPTVETQYF. CDR3 sequence (DNA): TGTGCCAGCTCACCCACGGTAGAGACCCAGTACTTC.

The chain combines TRBV15 with TRBJ2-1, with a weak D call TRBD2 (6 bases). Per the germline V gene, CDR1 is LNHNV and CDR2 is YYDKDF (reference sequence). V lost 1 base, J lost 4 bases, and 8 bases lay in between. The CDR3 spans 14 residues. The chain's CDR3 is CATSRGGVYNEQFF. CDR3 nucleotides: TGTGCCACCAGCAGAGGGGGGGTTTACAATGAGCAGTTCTTC.

This clonotype was detected a few times. The V gene is TRBV11-2, the J gene TRBJ2-7; 11 bases map to TRBD1. V gave up 4 bases and J gave up 6 bases; unmatched junction bases: 5. From germline, CDR1 is SGHAT and CDR2 FQNNGV. This CDR3 comprises 14 residues. The CDR3 reads CASSSGQGGSEQYF. In DNA form, the CDR3 reads TGTGCCAGCAGCTCGGGACAGGGGGGCTCCGAGCAGTACTTC.

The V call is TRBV6-2 or TRBV6-3, the J call TRBJ2-7; tentative D call: TRBD1 (6 bases). Trimming took 6 bases from V and 5 from J, leaving 14 bases between them. The germline CDR1 and CDR2 sequences are MNHEY and SVGEGT. This CDR3 has 13 amino acids. CDR3 nucleotides: TGTGCCAGCAGCCAACAGGGTGTGAACGAGCAGTACTTC. Protein: CASSQQGVNEQYF.

This clonotype occurred many times. The V gene is TRBV7-3, the J gene TRBJ2-1; D unclear. In germline, CDR1 is SGHTA, CDR2 FQGTGA. V dropped 5 bases and J dropped 4 bases, with 9 bases sitting between them. The CDR3 sequence is 13 residues long. This CDR3 reads CASSPTEYNEQFF. For the CDR3, the DNA is TGTGCCAGCAGCCCGACGGAGTACAATGAGCAGTTCTTC. Complete variable domain (other parts from reference TRBV7-3 and TRBJ2-1): GAGVSQTPSNKVTEKGKYVELRCDPISGHTALYWYRQSLGQGPEFLIYFQGTGAADDSGLPNDRFFAVRPEGSVSTLKIQRTERGDSAVYLCASSPTEYNEQFFGPGTRLTVL.

The sample holds a few counts of this clonotype. The chain recombines TRBV13 with TRBJ2-5, with D perhaps matching TRBD2 (5 bases). Germline CDR1 and CDR2: PRHDT and FYEKMQ (reference sequence). The CDR3 is 15 residues long. Trimming left V 5 bases short and J 5 bases short, with 18 bases between. In nucleotides, the CDR3 is TGTGCCAGCAGCCCACTTCTTGAGGCGGGTGAGACCCAGTACTTC. Encoded protein: CASSPLLEAGETQYF.

The chain combines TRBV19 with TRBJ2-3; TRBD1 is a possible D gene (5 bases). CDR1 and CDR2 from the germline V gene are LNHDA and SQIVND (reference sequence). Trimming took off 5 bases at V and 1 base at J, with 13 bases between the two ends. CDR3 length equals 15 residues. CDR3 amino acids: CASSPAETGTDTQYF. As DNA, the CDR3 is TGTGCCAGTAGTCCGGCCGAGACAGGCACAGATACGCAGTATTTT. The full variable domain, completed using reference TRBV19 and TRBJ2-3, is DGGITQSPKYLFRKEGQNVTLSCEQNLNHDAMYWYRQDPGQGLRLIYYSQIVNDFQKGDIAEGYSVSREKKESFPLTVTSAQKNPTAFYLCASSPAETGTDTQYFGPGTRLTVL.

The chain joins TRBV9 to TRBJ2-1; 10 nucleotides line up with TRBD2. Germline assignment: CDR1 SGDLS and CDR2 YYNGEE. The CDR3 has 16 amino acids. V shed 0 bases, J shed 6 bases, and the junction held 6 bases outside the gene matches. CDR3 coding DNA: TGTGCCAGCAGCGTAGTGGGGACTAGCGTGCTCAATGAGCAGTTCTTC. Amino acids: CASSVVGTSVLNEQFF.

The chain couples TRBV12-3 or TRBV12-4 to TRBJ2-3, with D tentatively TRBD2 (6 bases). V dropped 5 bases and J dropped 4 bases, with 19 bases sitting between them. This CDR3 comprises 16 residues. The CDR3 DNA follows: TGTGCCAGCAGTCCCAGGGAGGTCTCTGGCGCAGATACGCAGTATTTT. This gives the protein CASSPREVSGADTQYF.

This sequence joins TRBV20-1 and TRBJ1-1; TRBD1 aligns across 9 bases. This CDR3 comprises 17 residues. Germline loops: CDR1 DFQATT, CDR2 SNEGSKA (reference sequence). The ends lost 0 bases at V and 7 bases at J; junction bases unmatched: 15. The CDR3 region has the DNA TGCAGTGCTAGAGATACCCAAGGGGTGACAGGGGGACGTGAAGCTTTCTTT. Residues: CSARDTQGVTGGREAFF.

This clonotype was counted only a few times. V gene TRBV10-3 combines with J gene TRBJ1-1; 7 nucleotides line up with TRBD1. The CDR3 totals 12 residues. J gave up 5 bases and V 5 bases, and 2 bases lay outside the gene matches. The germline gives CDR1 ENHRY, CDR2 SYGVKD. The CDR3 DNA reads TGTGCCATCAGTCAGGGGGAGACTGAAGCTTTCTTT. This translates into CAISQGETEAFF.

In nucleotides, the CDR3 is TGTGCCAGCAGCTTTATAATTCGAGCGGGAGCGGTCGTTCTCCCGGATACGCAGTATTTT. It codes for CASSFIIRAGAVVLPDTQYF. The rearrangement uses TRBV7-9 and TRBJ2-3, with 8 bases lining up with TRBD2. V dropped 3 bases and J dropped 6; count of bases not matched to a gene: 23. The germline V gene encodes CDR1 SEHNR and CDR2 FQNEAQ (reference sequence). CDR3 length: 20 residues.

J is TRBJ2-7 and V is TRBV18; D call uncertain. CDR3 length: 14 amino acids. Per germline, CDR1 KGHSH and CDR2 LQKENI. V lost 1 base and J lost 0, with 7 bases in between. The CDR3 protein is CASSPQSSSYEQYF. In DNA form, the CDR3 reads TGTGCCAGCTCACCACAGAGTAGCTCCTACGAGCAGTACTTC.

The rearrangement links TRBV6-2 or TRBV6-3 to TRBJ1-2; D is unresolved. Per the germline V gene, CDR1 is MNHEY and CDR2 is SVGEGT. Trimming pared 0 bases from V and 4 bases from J, leaving 9 bases between. The CDR3 is made up of 14 amino acids. The CDR3 DNA reads as TGTGCCAGCAGTTACTCGAGACTGGTCTATGGCTACACCTTC. Its translation: CASSYSRLVYGYTF.

The chain combines TRBV4-1 with TRBJ1-1; no definite D call. V was cut by 3 bases and J by 1 base, with 9 bases left in between. CDR1 is MGHRA and CDR2 is YSYEKL in the germline V gene. The CDR3 spans 14 residues. The CDR3, as DNA: TGCGCCAGCAGCCACGCGGGATGGAACACTGAAGCTTTCTTT. Amino acid sequence: CASSHAGWNTEAFF.

This clonotype was recorded a few times. The chain couples TRBV25-1 to TRBJ2-5; the D gene is possibly TRBD1 (5 bases). Trimming cost V 1 base and J 5 bases, with 11 bases left between them. The CDR3 covers 14 residues. CDR1 and CDR2 from the germline V gene are MGHDK and SYGVNS. The CDR3 sequence: CASSESRGKETQYF. DNA of the CDR3: TGTGCCAGCAGTGAATCAAGGGGCAAGGAGACCCAGTACTTC.

This clonotype was observed a handful of times. The V gene is TRBV3-1, the J gene TRBJ1-2, with TRBD1 identical over 9 bases. Germline V CDR1 and CDR2: LGHDT, YNNKEL (reference sequence). This CDR3 contains 15 residues. The J segment lost 2 bases and the V segment lost 2 bases, leaving 3 bases of the junction unmatched. The CDR3, as DNA: TGTGCCAGCAGCCAAACAGGGGGCGGAAACTATGGCTACACCTTC. It yields the protein CASSQTGGGNYGYTF.

The chain has TRBV6-2 or TRBV6-3 and TRBJ1-5, with D possibly matching TRBD1 (6 bases). V was pared by 2 bases and J by 7 bases, with 9 bases between. This CDR3 is 13 amino acids long. CDR1 is MNHEY, CDR2 SVGEGT, per germline. The CDR3 coding sequence is TGTGCCAGCAGTTACGGACAGTCGCAGCCCCAGCATTTT. This encodes CASSYGQSQPQHF.